The 24 T cell receptor beta chains below come from one sample, sequenced in a study of cytotoxic CD8 clonotypes in ibrutinib-treated CLL. Sequencing was performed with immunoSEQ multiplex PCR; in TCRdb, only in-frame clones are kept and a portion is missing. The sample carries some 92,000 clones, about 74% recorded once. Sequenced here: PBMCs, sampled after 24 months of ibrutinib treatment. These receptors were collected from a human donor with chronic lymphocytic leukemia.

This clone was seen more than once but under ten times. This rearrangement joins TRBV7-9 to TRBJ1-6; D not certain. Germline-derived CDR1 and CDR2 are SEHNR and FQNEAQ (reference sequence). Trimming left V 3 bases short and J 3 bases short, with 6 bases between. The CDR3 covers 14 residues. CDR3: CASSFTDYNSPLHF. CDR3 DNA sequence: TGTGCCAGCAGCTTTACAGACTATAATTCACCCCTCCACTTT.

The J gene is TRBJ1-4, the V gene TRBV4-2, with no clear D. CDR1 and CDR2 from the germline V gene are LGHNA and YNFKEQ. The CDR3 runs to 11 residues. The ends were cut back, 6 bases at V and 14 bases at J, with 13 bases in the middle. The CDR3 region has the DNA TGTGCCAGCAGTCTGGGCCTCCTGCTGTTTTTT. Residues: CASSLGLLLFF.

J is TRBJ1-5 and V is TRBV19, with D tentatively TRBD1 (5 bases). Germline CDR1 is LNHDA and CDR2 is SQIVND (reference sequence). CDR3 length: 14 residues. The V end was cut by 4 bases, the J end by 3 bases, with 10 bases between. The CDR3 DNA sequence: TGTGCCAGTAGTAGGGGGAGGGCCAATCAGCCCCAGCATTTT. It specifies CASSRGRANQPQHF.

This chain uses TRBV5-4 with TRBJ2-7, with D unresolved. The CDR3 has 13 residues. Trimming took 0 bases from V and 3 from J, leaving 7 bases between them. Germline V CDR1 and CDR2: SGHNT, YYREEE (reference sequence). CDR3 protein: CASSLVDRYEQYF. The CDR3 DNA sequence: TGTGCCAGCAGCTTGGTTGACCGCTACGAGCAGTACTTC.

This chain joins TRBV9 and TRBJ1-5; TRBD1 aligns across 10 bases. Germline V gives CDR1 SGDLS, CDR2 YYNGEE. Trimming took 3 bases from V and 7 from J; bases not matched to a gene: 4. This CDR3 is built from 14 residues. The DNA for the CDR3 is TGTGCCAGCAGCGCCGGGACAGGGGAACAGCCCCAGCATTTT. It translates to CASSAGTGEQPQHF.

V is TRBV15 and J is TRBJ2-4; 8 nucleotides line up with TRBD2. The ends lost 1 base at V and 6 bases at J; junction bases unmatched: 8. There are 16 residues in the CDR3. Germline values: CDR1 LNHNV, CDR2 YYDKDF (reference sequence). CDR3 nucleotide sequence: TGTGCCACCAGCAGAGTTAGCGGGGCCAAGGCAAACATTCAGTACTTC. This codes for CATSRVSGAKANIQYF.

The chain couples TRBV7-2 to TRBJ1-3, with D perhaps matching TRBD1 (5 bases). Looked up from germline, CDR1 is SGHTA and CDR2 is FQGNSA. The CDR3 length is 15 residues. Trimming removed 4 bases at V and 2 bases at J, with 12 bases between. The CDR3 coding sequence is TGTGCCAGCAGCTCGGTGGGGACTGCTGGAAACACCATATATTTT. It specifies CASSSVGTAGNTIYF.

J is TRBJ1-2 and V is TRBV30; perhaps TRBD1 as D (5 bases). The germline CDR1 and CDR2 sequences are GTSNPN and SVGIG (reference sequence). Trimming removed 2 bases at V and 2 bases at J, with 9 bases between. CDR3 size: 13 residues. CDR3 sequence: CAWSLGLNYGYTF. The CDR3 DNA follows: TGTGCCTGGAGTCTGGGACTGAACTATGGCTACACCTTC.

The rearrangement links TRBV6-1 to TRBJ1-1; a possible D gene is TRBD1 (6 bases). CDR3 length equals 13 residues. V gave up 3 bases and J gave up 8 bases, with 13 bases separating them. Germline CDR1 MNHNS, CDR2 SASEGT. In DNA, the CDR3 is TGTGCCAGCAGTGATATTGGCAGGGGCGAAGCTTTCTTT. It codes for CASSDIGRGEAFF.

The chain recombines TRBV6-1 with TRBJ2-7, with TRBD1 matching over 9 bases. The CDR3 runs to 14 residues. Germline CDR1 and CDR2: MNHNS and SASEGT. The ends lost 2 bases at V and 6 bases at J; junction bases unmatched: 5. The CDR3 sequence is CASSEIGQGPEQYF. The CDR3 bases are TGTGCCAGCAGTGAAATCGGACAGGGGCCCGAGCAGTACTTC.

This chain connects TRBV19 to TRBJ1-3; D remains ambiguous. V was clipped by 4 bases and J by 1 base, with 11 bases between them. Germline loops: CDR1 LNHDA, CDR2 SQIVND (reference sequence). This CDR3 spans 15 amino acids. CDR3 residues: CASSKEGVSGNTIYF. DNA for the CDR3: TGTGCCAGTAGTAAAGAAGGAGTTTCTGGAAACACCATATATTTT.

The chain recombines TRBV21-1 with TRBJ1-3; the table's D call, TRBD1, has no DNA check behind it. TRBV21-1 is a listed pseudogene. The CDR3 spans 14 residues. As DNA, the CDR3 is TGTGCCAGCATTTACGACAGAACTGGAAACACCATATATTTT. Residues: CASIYDRTGNTIYF.

The V call is TRBV18, the J call TRBJ1-2; maybe TRBD1 (5 bases). Trimming removed 6 bases at V and 3 bases at J, with 17 bases between. The CDR3 length is 15 residues. Germline assignment: CDR1 KGHSH and CDR2 LQKENI. CDR3 bases: TGTGCCAGCTCGCCAGAATCCAGGGTAGACTATGGCTACACCTTC. Protein product: CASSPESRVDYGYTF.

V is TRBV7-2 and J is TRBJ2-7; tentative D call: TRBD1 (6 bases). V was shortened by 1 base and J by 3 bases, with 13 bases between the two germline ends. The germline V gene has CDR1 SGHTA and CDR2 FQGNSA. The CDR3 consists of 15 residues. The CDR3 DNA reads as TGTGCCAGCAGCTTAGTACAGGGTGTGATCTACGAGCAGTACTTC. Its protein is CASSLVQGVIYEQYF.

This chain uses TRBV13 with TRBJ2-5, with 11 bases identical to TRBD2. V trimming: 1 base; J trimming: 5 bases; junction bases outside the gene matches: 6. This CDR3 contains 16 residues. Germline V gene sequence: CDR1 PRHDT, CDR2 FYEKMQ (reference sequence). CDR3 nucleotides: TGTGCCAGCAGCTTAGCACTAGCGGGAGTTGCGGAGACCCAGTACTTC. Encoded protein: CASSLALAGVAETQYF.

The chain has TRBV28 and TRBJ2-7; 8 bases agree with TRBD1. In germline, CDR1 is MDHEN, CDR2 SYDVKM. V shed 7 bases, J shed 2 bases, and the junction held 4 bases outside the gene matches. The CDR3 is 13 residues long. Here the CDR3 DNA reads TGTGCCAGCACCTCGGACAGGGCCTACGAGCAGTACTTC. This encodes CASTSDRAYEQYF.

The CDR3 reads CASSLALKNTGELFF. CDR3 DNA: TGTGCCAGCAGCTTGGCCCTTAAGAACACCGGGGAGCTGTTTTTT. V gene TRBV5-4 combines with J gene TRBJ2-2; unclear D gene. The germline V and J ends were trimmed by 0 bases and 1 base, with 7 bases remaining between them. CDR3 length equals 15 residues. From germline, CDR1 is SGHNT and CDR2 YYREEE (reference sequence).

This clone was counted many times. The chain recombines TRBV11-3 with TRBJ2-2, with D perhaps TRBD2 (5 bases). This CDR3 spans 17 amino acids. V gave up 0 bases and J gave up 3 bases, with 14 bases separating them. Germline V lookup: CDR1 SGHNT, CDR2 YENEEA. CDR3 protein: CASSLDLPSGYTGELFF. The DNA for the CDR3 is TGTGCCAGCAGCTTAGATCTCCCAAGCGGTTACACCGGGGAGCTGTTTTTT.

J is TRBJ2-7 and V is TRBV6-1, with 10 bases aligning to TRBD2. The CDR3 is 19 residues long. With 0 bases clipped from V and 1 base from J, the junction kept 12 bases outside the gene matches. The germline CDR1 and CDR2 sequences are MNHNS and SASEGT. CDR3 bases: TGTGCCAGCAGTGAAGCGCTAAGCTACCTAGCGGGAGTTTCCTACGAGCAGTACTTC. Translating gives CASSEALSYLAGVSYEQYF.

The rearrangement links TRBV9 to TRBJ2-5; the match to TRBD2 covers 9 bases. The V gene end was trimmed by 1 base and the J gene end by 5 bases; junction bases not matched to a gene: 9. Germline V CDR1 and CDR2: SGDLS, YYNGEE. The CDR3 length is 16 residues. The CDR3 DNA reads as TGTGCCAGCAGCGTAACAGCGGGAGGCCAAAAGGAGACCCAGTACTTC. Translation: CASSVTAGGQKETQYF. Drawing the rest from reference TRBV9 and TRBJ2-5, the complete variable domain is DSGVTQTPKHLITATGQRVTLRCSPRSGDLSVYWYQQSLDQGLQFLIQYYNGEERAKGNILERFSAQQFPDLHSELNLSSLELGDSALYFCASSVTAGGQKETQYFGPGTRLLVL.

The chain joins TRBV4-3 to TRBJ1-6, with D maybe TRBD1 (5 bases). Germline V gives CDR1 LGHNA, CDR2 YSLEER. The CDR3 has 17 amino acids. The germline V and J ends were trimmed by 1 base and 2 bases, with 12 bases remaining between them. The CDR3 DNA sequence: TGCGCCAGCAGCCAAGGGTCCCCAGGGACCTATAATTCACCCCTCCACTTT. As protein: CASSQGSPGTYNSPLHF.

On this clone itself: In the same sample, other DNA sequences code for this CDR3. The J gene is TRBJ1-2, the V gene TRBV28, with TRBD1 identical over 9 bases. V lost 5 bases and J lost 2; bases outside the gene matches: 3. Germline CDR1 and CDR2: MDHEN and SYDVKM. The length of the CDR3 is 14 residues. The chain's CDR3 is CASSLGQGNYGYTF. CDR3 DNA: TGTGCCAGCAGTCTCGGACAGGGGAACTATGGCTACACCTTC.

The chain links TRBV6-5 to TRBJ2-5, with 9 bases identical to TRBD1. The CDR3 has 14 amino acids. Germline trimming cut 5 bases from V and 1 base from J; bases unmatched to any gene: 2. Germline loops: CDR1 MNHEY, CDR2 SVGAGI. This CDR3 reads CASSQGQGQETQYF. The CDR3 region has the DNA TGTGCCAGCAGTCAGGGACAGGGCCAAGAGACCCAGTACTTC.

V is TRBV6-5 and J is TRBJ1-2; D might be TRBD1 (5 bases). The CDR3 is made up of 16 amino acids. Per the germline V gene, CDR1 is MNHEY and CDR2 is SVGAGI. V shed 1 base and J shed 4 bases, with 16 bases lying between them. In DNA form, the CDR3 reads TGTGCCAGCAGTTACTATCCGGGCCAGGGCTTCTATGGCTACACCTTC. It specifies CASSYYPGQGFYGYTF.